A selection of T cell receptor beta chains follows, all from one sample in a study of shared clonotypes between healthy human individuals. The repertoire was sequenced with immunoSEQ multiplex PCR; TCRdb's copy has only in-frame clones and lacks some. In the table there are about 2.1 million clones, approximately 94% of which are singletons. Sequencing was done on a sample of naive CD8+ T cells from PBMCs. The receptors were sampled from a man younger than 30 in good health. Some clones in this sample may be carry-over from other donors' samples. Each CDR3 is given with its conserved first and last residue. A D gene is named only where the DNA matches it firmly. Some rows have no size entry. The others give once, few or many, or a class for an expanded clone.

size	D	V	J	CDR3	DNA
-	TRBD1	TRBV28	TRBJ1-5	CASSPPGQGARQPQHF	TGTGCCAGCAGTCCCCCGGGACAGGGGGCTCGTCAGCCCCAGCATTTT
-	TRBD2	TRBV27	TRBJ2-1	CASTAGTSGKNEQFF	TGTGCCAGCACCGCCGGGACTAGCGGAAAGAATGAGCAGTTCTTC
-	TRBD1	TRBV7-9	TRBJ1-1	CASSGRQGVEAFF	TGTGCCAGCAGCGGACGACAGGGGGTTGAAGCTTTCTTT
-	-	TRBV5-1	TRBJ2-5	CASRSGRGETQYF	TGCGCCAGCAGATCGGGACGAGGGGAGACCCAGTACTTC
-	-	TRBV6-5	TRBJ2-7	CASSYDIRGEGEQYF	TGTGCCAGCAGTTACGATATTCGGGGCGAGGGGGAGCAGTACTTC
-	TRBD1	TRBV7-9	TRBJ2-5	CASNYRSGQKEETQYF	TGTGCCAGCAATTATCGATCGGGACAGAAGGAAGAGACCCAGTACTTC
few	-	TRBV30	TRBJ1-1	CAWSPTVTNTEAFF	TGTGCCTGGAGTCCAACGGTCACGAACACTGAAGCTTTCTTT
once	TRBD1	TRBV6-5	TRBJ2-5	CASSYSDRAQETQYF	TGTGCCAGCAGTTACTCCGACAGGGCCCAAGAGACCCAGTACTTC
-	-	TRBV28	TRBJ2-7	CASSVMTSSEQYF	TGTGCCAGCAGTGTAATGACAAGCTCCGAGCAGTACTTC
few	-	TRBV27	TRBJ1-1	CASSLGRTEAFF	TGTGCCAGCAGTCTAGGGCGGACTGAAGCTTTCTTT
-	-	TRBV2	TRBJ2-3	CATGTSALTDTQYF	TGTGCGACCGGGACTTCAGCCCTCACAGATACGCAGTATTTT
-	-	TRBV7-2	TRBJ2-2	CASSLGLMGELFF	TGTGCCAGCAGCTTGGGGCTCATGGGGGAGCTGTTTTTT
-	-	TRBV10-3	TRBJ1-1	CAISGQSYTEAFF	TGTGCCATCAGTGGCCAGTCCTACACTGAAGCTTTCTTT
-	TRBD1	TRBV4-2	TRBJ2-1	CASSRQGRNEQFF	TGTGCCAGCAGTCGACAGGGGCGTAATGAGCAGTTCTTC
-	TRBD2	TRBV27	TRBJ2-5	CASSPLKRGGETQYF	TGTGCCAGCAGTCCGTTGAAACGCGGGGGAGAGACCCAGTACTTC
-	-	TRBV27	TRBJ1-2	CASSLTPTGGGGYTF	TGTGCCAGCAGTTTGACCCCCACCGGGGGGGGAGGCTACACCTTC
-	TRBD2	TRBV4-1	TRBJ2-1	CASSQAGDYSGEQFF	TGCGCCAGCAGCCAAGCCGGGGACTACAGTGGTGAGCAGTTCTTC
-	-	TRBV27	TRBJ2-7	CASRQGVYEQYF	TGTGCCAGCAGACAGGGAGTCTACGAGCAGTACTTC
once	-	TRBV12-5	TRBJ2-3	CASGLDTDTQYF	TGTGCTAGTGGTTTGGACACAGATACGCAGTATTTT
-	TRBD2	TRBV6-1	TRBJ2-5	CASSEELKAGGSYLETQYF	TGTGCCAGCAGTGAAGAACTTAAAGCGGGAGGCTCATATCTCGAGACCCAGTACTTC
-	TRBD1	TRBV2	TRBJ2-5	CASVRDRGTGETQYF	TGTGCCAGCGTTAGGGACAGGGGCACGGGGGAGACCCAGTACTTC
-	TRBD1	TRBV9	TRBJ2-6	CASDRDSSSGANVLTF	TGTGCCAGCGACCGGGACAGCTCCTCTGGGGCCAACGTCCTGACTTTC
-	-	TRBV6-1	TRBJ2-7	CASIQLSVVSYEQYF	TGTGCCAGCATCCAGTTGTCGGTGGTCTCCTACGAGCAGTACTTC
-	TRBD1	TRBV5-6	TRBJ2-1	CASSTGQGRQFF	TGTGCCAGCAGCACCGGACAGGGAAGGCAGTTCTTC
-	TRBD1	TRBV27	TRBJ2-5	CASSFLPGQGSGTQYF	TGTGCCAGCAGTTTCCTCCCGGGACAGGGTTCCGGGACCCAGTACTTC
-	-	TRBV7-9	TRBJ1-5	CASSLERGQGIDQPQHF	TGTGCCAGCAGCTTAGAGAGAGGGCAGGGAATCGATCAGCCCCAGCATTTT
-	TRBD1	TRBV28	TRBJ2-7	CASSQTGVEQYF	TGTGCCAGCAGTCAAACAGGGGTCGAGCAGTACTTC
-	-	TRBV14	TRBJ1-1	CASSQDGGAFTEAFF	TGTGCCAGCAGCCAAGATGGAGGCGCCTTTACTGAAGCTTTCTTT
-	TRBD1	TRBV28	TRBJ1-5	CASSYRTGDQPQHF	TGTGCCAGCAGTTACCGGACAGGGGATCAGCCCCAGCATTTT
-	-	TRBV6-4	TRBJ2-1	CASALSVRNEQFF	TGTGCCAGCGCCCTTTCCGTGCGCAATGAGCAGTTCTTC
-	TRBD1	TRBV2	TRBJ1-1	CASSEGQGKGWSMNTEAFF	TGTGCCAGCAGTGAAGGACAGGGTAAAGGTTGGTCTATGAACACTGAAGCTTTCTTT
-	-	TRBV27	TRBJ2-2	CASSLFARESDTGELFF	TGTGCCAGCAGTTTATTCGCCCGGGAATCAGACACCGGGGAGCTGTTTTTT
-	TRBD2	TRBV27	TRBJ2-3	CASSFGGEDFAQYF	TGTGCCAGCAGTTTCGGGGGGGAAGATTTCGCGCAGTATTTT
-	TRBD2	TRBV28	TRBJ2-1	CASRPLAGGDNEQFF	TGTGCCAGCAGACCTCTAGCGGGAGGGGACAATGAGCAGTTCTTC
-	TRBD1	TRBV28	TRBJ1-5	CASSPQTGFALKSSNQPQHF	TGTGCCAGCAGTCCTCAGACAGGGTTTGCCCTCAAATCAAGCAATCAGCCCCAGCATTTT